Reported below is one T cell receptor (gamma chain). Its cognate antigen is unknown. This entry is derived from a study of Vδ1+ human thymocytes. The study's findings and limits: Thymic TRG and TRD repertoires appeared highly polyclonal.

The template was reverse-transcribed extracted RNA. Multiplex PCR used pooled V-gene forward primers and a constant-region reverse primer to amplify CDR3s. TCRdb re-identified clones in the multiplex PCR reads via CATT. The sample has 8,700 or so gamma-chain clones; approximately 51% are singletons. CDR3 length: 12 residues. The junction had 3 bases not matched to a gene; V was cut back by 3 bases and J by 4 bases. The germline V gene encodes CDR1 VINAFY and CDR2 YDVSNSKD. Sequences were obtained from Vdelta1+ gamma-delta thymocytes from the thymus. Subset of the sample: FACS-sorted CD3+ TCRalphabeta- TCRVdelta1+ TCRVdelta2- thymocytes. This chain connects TRGV5 to TRGJ1 or TRGJ2. This sequence originates from a girl under three years old who had congenital heart surgery. The CDR3 DNA sequence: TGTGCCACCTGGGACCACTATTATAAGAAACTCTTT. It translates to CATWDHYYKKLF.